Presented here are 5 T cell receptor beta chains from one specimen sequenced in a study of blood T cells in healthy people across ages (dated by TCRdb to about 2015). Library preparation employed 5' RACE. A second PCR of about 6 to 11 cycles was performed with a sample-barcoded 5' primer and a J-beta primer mix. TCRdb trimmed public reads at Q25 via fastp, called clones via MiXCR and kept in-frame beta chains. For every CDR3 protein sequence, its rows merge into one entry that carries the most common genes and DNA. Here the sample has approximately 1,700,000 distinct CDR3 sequences; around 40% occur a single time. Of the sample, 23% falls within the top ten clones. Material for sequencing was blood. These receptors all come from a human donor in good health.

This chain uses TRBV11-2 with TRBJ2-1, with TRBD2 matching 9 bases. The CDR3 has 16 amino acids. Trimming took 1 base from V and 9 from J; bases not matched to a gene: 10. Germline CDR1 is SGHAT and CDR2 is FQNNGV. CDR3 in amino acids: CASSLVLAGGRSEQFF. The CDR3 bases are TGTGCCAGCAGCTTAGTCTTGGCGGGGGGGCGTAGTGAGCAGTTCTTC.

Comment on this clonotype: This may stem from a read error, because a much larger clone lies one nucleotide away. V and J are TRBV12-3 or TRBV12-4 and TRBJ1-6; tentatively, D is TRBD1 (6 bases). This CDR3 spans 14 amino acids. CDR3 DNA: TGTACCAGCAGTTTACAGGGAGGTAATTCACCCCTCCACTTT. This encodes CTSSLQGGNSPLHF.

The chain employs TRBV7-9 and TRBJ1-2; possible D gene TRBD1, 6 bases. The germline CDR1 and CDR2 sequences are SEHNR and FQNEAQ (reference sequence). Trimming removed 5 bases at V and 2 bases at J, with 21 bases between. This CDR3 is built from 17 residues. CDR3 residues: CASSEGQGYLENYGYTF. DNA for the CDR3: TGTGCCAGCAGCGAGGGGCAGGGGTATTTGGAAAACTATGGCTACACCTTC. Together with reference TRBV7-9 and TRBJ1-2, the CDR3 gives the full variable domain: DTGVSQNPRHKITKRGQNVTFRCDPISEHNRLYWYRQTLGQGPEFLTYFQNEAQLEKSRLLSDRFSAERPKGSFSTLEIQRTEQGDSAMYLCASSEGQGYLENYGYTFGSGTRLTVV.

This chain links TRBV5-1 with TRBJ1-1, with no clear D. This CDR3 is 14 amino acids long. The V end lost 0 bases, the J end lost 4 bases, and 10 bases lay between the germline ends. Per the germline V gene, CDR1 is SGHRS and CDR2 is YFSETQ. The CDR3 coding sequence is TGCGCCAGCAGCTTGGAGTCAGGAGGCACTGAAGCTTTCTTT. This codes for CASSLESGGTEAFF.

This chain uses TRBV20-1 with TRBJ2-1; D may correspond to TRBD1 or TRBD2 (5 bases each). V lost 0 bases and J lost 9, with 18 bases in between. CDR1 and CDR2 (germline): DFQATT, SNEGSKA (reference sequence). CDR3 size: 15 residues. The CDR3 region is CSARDGGLGTGEQFF. CDR3 nucleotide sequence: TGCAGTGCTAGAGATGGGGGTTTGGGTACGGGTGAGCAGTTCTTC.